A selection of T cell receptor beta chains follows, all from one sample in a study of OX40 agonist ivuxolimab in advanced cancers. Measured with immunoSEQ multiplex PCR; TCRdb has only the in-frame clones, and not every one. The sample contains 41,000 or so clones, almost 80% of which appear only once. This sample comprised CD4+ or CD8+ T cells sorted from blood, obtained in a trial of the OX40 agonist ivuxolimab. These receptors originate from an adult with an advanced solid tumor such as melanoma, head and neck, liver or kidney cancer. Each CDR3 is given without its conserved first and last residue.

TRBJ1-5 TRBV28 ASSSSLGRGDNQPQH
TRBJ1-1 TRBV30 AWNLGVASNTEAF
TRBJ2-7 TRBV5-8 ASSLGQGSYEQY
TRBJ1-2 TRBV19 ASSTTFPGALYGYT
TRBJ2-2 TRBV5-4 ASSSTSVSGTGELF
TRBJ2-5 TRBV27 ASRSSGRAGETQY
TRBJ2-5 TRBV28 ASSFTSGLETQY
TRBJ1-1 TRBV7-9 ASSLRGGTEAF
TRBJ1-3 TRBV5-6 ASSWGNSGNTIY
TRBJ2-1 TRBV11-3 ASSPLAGPYNEQF
TRBJ2-7 TRBV5-4 ASSLQGVEQY
TRBJ2-1 TRBV7-8 ASSPAGGSFEQF
TRBJ2-1 TRBV4-2 ASSQSYNEQF
TRBJ1-6 TRBV5-4 ASSPDPMANSPLH
TRBJ2-2 TRBV27 ASSLLGGVNTGELF
TRBJ1-3 TRBV10-3 AISGTDSGNTIY
TRBJ2-2 TRBV9 ASSAQGIGELF
TRBJ2-7 TRBV27 ASSLTGTYEQY
TRBJ2-1 TRBV5-4 ASSLEADYNEQF
TRBJ1-6 TRBV27 ASSVPIWWVYSSYNSPLH
TRBJ2-5 TRBV2 ASRRTSGVLGETQY
TRBJ2-1 TRBV7-8 ASSQGAGSYNEQF
TRBJ2-7 TRBV6-6 ASSLPGRAYEQY
TRBJ2-1 TRBV10-3 AISESTWDEGQF
TRBJ1-4 TRBV4-3 ASSQLLPRGSVTEKLF
TRBJ1-4 TRBV7-2 ASSYTTGLNEKLF